These 32 T cell receptor beta chains came from one sample sequenced in a study of breast tumors, draining lymph nodes, adjacent tissues. Samples came from axillary lymph nodes draining the breast cancer. Each CDR3 protein is one row after TCRdb ran MiXCR on the multiplex PCR reads. Counted here are approximately 280,000 distinct CDR3 sequences, 30% occurring once; the ten biggest clones make up roughly 1.1%. Sequencing was carried out using axillary lymph node tissue. These TCRs come from a female donor with breast cancer. Some clones in this sample may be carry-over from other donors' samples.

This sequence joins TRBV29-1 and TRBJ2-5; TRBD2 matches at 10 bases. Trimming cost V 7 bases and J 4 bases; bases outside gene matches: 3. The CDR3 has 12 amino acids. Germline CDR1 reads SQVTM; CDR2 reads ANQGSEA. CDR3 loop: CSGRLAGETQYF. In nucleotides, the CDR3 is TGCAGCGGCCGACTAGCGGGAGAGACCCAGTACTTC.

This clonotype was counted ten times or more. The CDR3 protein is CASSQAALRAGGPPYEQYF. DNA for the CDR3: TGCGCCAGCAGCCAAGCGGCCTTGAGAGCGGGAGGGCCCCCCTACGAGCAGTACTTC. V and J are TRBV4-1 and TRBJ2-7; 10 positions agree with TRBD2. The CDR3 consists of 19 residues. Germline CDR1 MGHRA, CDR2 YSYEKL. V dropped 1 base and J dropped 2; count of bases not matched to a gene: 14.

The table lists this clonotype with many counts. The chain carries TRBV7-3 and TRBJ2-7; 12 bases match TRBD2. Germline V gives CDR1 SGHTA, CDR2 FQGTGA. V lost 1 base and J lost 6; bases outside the gene matches: 10. The CDR3 sequence is 17 residues long. DNA for the CDR3: TGTGCCAGCAGCTTAAGCGCTAGCGGGAGGGCCAAGGGCGAGCAGTACTTC. This sequence encodes CASSLSASGRAKGEQYF.

This clonotype came up many times. The CDR3 DNA is TGTGCCACCAGCAGAGCTACAGGGGCGGCAGATACGCAGTATTTT. Translated, it gives CATSRATGAADTQYF. V gene TRBV15 combines with J gene TRBJ2-3, with 7 bases that match TRBD1. The CDR3 is 15 amino acids. Germline CDR1 reads LNHNV; CDR2 reads YYDKDF (reference sequence). V lost 1 base and J lost 4; bases outside the gene matches: 5. The full variable domain, with the rest looked up from reference TRBV15 and TRBJ2-3, is DAMVIQNPRYQVTQFGKPVTLSCSQTLNHNVMYWYQQKSSQAPKLLFHYYDKDFNNEADTPDNFQSRRPNTSFCFLDIRSPGLGDTAMYLCATSRATGAADTQYFGPGTRLTVL.

This clonotype was observed a few times. One end of the junction does not line up with germline, which may come from a read error. V usage is TRBV6-2 or TRBV6-3 and J usage is TRBJ1-6; no clear D gene. CDR1 is MNHEY and CDR2 is SVGEGT in the germline V gene. The CDR3 consists of 17 residues. The CDR3 sequence: CASSHSSGRAANSPLHF. For the CDR3, the DNA is TGTGCCAGCAGTCACTCCTCAGGAAGGGCAGCTAATTCACCCCTCCACTTT.

This clonotype was counted many times. The chain is built from TRBV29-1 and TRBJ1-3, with no clear D. The germline V gene encodes CDR1 SQVTM and CDR2 ANQGSEA. V lost 6 bases to trimming and J lost 0 bases, with 9 bases between them. The CDR3 contains 13 residues. The CDR3, as DNA: TGCAGCGTATTGACGGTCTCTGGAAACACCATATATTTT. Translated: CSVLTVSGNTIYF.

This chain connects TRBV28 to TRBJ2-6; D remains unclear. Deletions cut 8 bases from V and 1 base from J, with 9 bases between. This CDR3 comprises 14 residues. Germline V gene data show CDR1 as MDHEN and CDR2 as SYDVKM. Here the CDR3 reads CASARTSGANVLTF. The CDR3 DNA is TGTGCCAGCGCCCGCACTTCTGGGGCCAACGTCCTGACTTTC.

The genes are TRBV20-1 and TRBJ2-2; D possibly corresponds to TRBD2 (6 bases). Germline V lookup: CDR1 DFQATT, CDR2 SNEGSKA (reference sequence). This CDR3 contains 13 residues. V lost 2 bases, J lost 7 bases, and 11 bases lay in between. The CDR3 nucleotides read TGCAGTGCTAGATCTATGACTAGCGGGGAGCTGTTTTTT. Translated: CSARSMTSGELFF.

This clonotype was seen ten or more times. The chain has TRBV4-1 and TRBJ2-3; a possible D gene is TRBD2 (6 bases). There are 15 residues in the CDR3. Germline-derived CDR1 and CDR2 are MGHRA and YSYEKL. V lost 1 base to trimming and J lost 0 bases, with 8 bases between them. The CDR3 DNA is TGCGCCAGCAGCCAAGTCGGGACTAGCACAGATACGCAGTATTTT. This sequence encodes CASSQVGTSTDTQYF.

This clonotype was counted only a few times. This chain uses TRBV20-1 with TRBJ2-7; the match to TRBD1 covers 9 bases. This CDR3 region has 13 residues. From germline, CDR1 is DFQATT and CDR2 SNEGSKA (reference sequence). Germline trimming cut 3 bases from V and 2 bases from J; bases unmatched to any gene: 2. The CDR3 nucleotides read TGCAGTGCTAGGGGACAGGGCGCCTACGAGCAGTACTTC. Protein: CSARGQGAYEQYF.

This clonotype was detected many times. The rearrangement links TRBV20-1 to TRBJ2-2; TRBD2 matches at 12 bases. CDR3 length: 14 amino acids. Germline V lookup: CDR1 DFQATT, CDR2 SNEGSKA (reference sequence). Trimming took 5 bases from V and 5 from J; bases not matched to a gene: 3. CDR3 sequence reads: CSASGTSGTGELFF. The CDR3 DNA reads as TGCAGTGCTTCCGGGACTAGCGGGACCGGGGAGCTGTTTTTT.

This clonotype appeared many times. The V and J genes are TRBV5-1 and TRBJ2-7; D gene ambiguous. CDR1 and CDR2 (germline): SGHRS, YFSETQ. Trimming took off 5 bases at V and 4 bases at J, with 10 bases between the two ends. The CDR3 spans 12 residues. The CDR3 region is CASSISLYEQYF. Written as DNA, the CDR3 is TGCGCCAGCAGTATTTCTCTTTACGAGCAGTACTTC.

This clonotype was detected ten times or more. The chain joins TRBV7-8 to TRBJ2-1; D gene ambiguous. Germline values: CDR1 SGHVS, CDR2 FQNEAQ. This CDR3 has 12 residues. Trimming stripped 8 bases from V and 10 bases from J, with 15 bases between. This CDR3 is CASELGAPEQFF. CDR3 in DNA: TGTGCCAGCGAGTTAGGTGCCCCGGAGCAGTTCTTC.

In its sample, this clonotype was seen many times. The V and J genes are TRBV5-4 and TRBJ2-3; no clear D. Germline CDR1 is SGHNT and CDR2 is YYREEE (reference sequence). The V gene lost 0 bases and the J gene lost 2 bases, with 13 bases spanning the gap. This CDR3 is built from 16 residues. The CDR3 DNA follows: TGTGCCAGCAGCTTGGGGCCGCATGGGGACACAGATACGCAGTATTTT. Protein sequence: CASSLGPHGDTDTQYF.

This clonotype was observed many times. V gene TRBV5-8 combines with J gene TRBJ2-7, with TRBD1 identical over 10 bases. The CDR3 is 15 residues long. V was pared by 2 bases and J by 6 bases, with 8 bases of the junction left unmatched. CDR1 SGHTS and CDR2 YDEGEE come from the germline V gene. The CDR3 sequence: CASSFRDRGTREQYF. The DNA for the CDR3 is TGTGCCAGCAGCTTCCGGGACAGGGGAACGCGCGAGCAGTACTTC.

Concerning this clonotype: This may be a read error: a much more frequent sequence differs by one nucleotide. The chain joins TRBV6-1 to TRBJ1-4; no firm D call. This CDR3 region has 14 residues. V was pared by 3 bases and J by 8 bases, with 13 bases between. CDR1 is MNHNS, CDR2 SASEGT, per germline. CDR3 nucleotides: TGTGCCAGCAGTGAGAAGGGCGAGGTGGAAAAACTGTTTTTT. It codes for CASSEKGEVEKLFF.

There are a few counts of this clonotype. Since a much larger clone is just one base distant, this may be a read error. The V call is TRBV20-1, the J call TRBJ2-7; D gene uncertain. CDR1 and CDR2 (germline): DFQATT, SNEGSKA (reference sequence). The V end lost 5 bases, the J end lost 7 bases, and 18 bases lay between the germline ends. CDR3 length: 13 residues. The CDR3 DNA reads TGCAGTGCTCTTTTACGCCGCGAGATTGAGCAGTACTTC. Its protein is CSALLRREIEQYF.

A note on this clonotype: A much larger clone is a single base away; this may be a read error. This sequence joins TRBV20-1 and TRBJ2-3; D is perhaps TRBD2 (7 bases). There are 15 residues in the CDR3. Per germline, CDR1 DFQATT and CDR2 SNEGSKA (reference sequence). The CDR3 sequence: CSAQLGGAGTGTQYF. CDR3 coding DNA: TGCAGTGCCCAGCTGGGGGGGGCCGGTACAGGTACGCAGTATTTT.

Comments on this clonotype: The junction departs from the called germline gene at one end, perhaps through a read error. This chain links TRBV6-6 with TRBJ1-3; D remains ambiguous. Germline lookup yields CDR1 MNHNY and CDR2 SVGAGI (reference sequence). This CDR3 region has 15 residues. The CDR3 loop reads CASSHSGYSGNTIYF. CDR3 sequence (DNA): TGTGCCAGCAGTCACTCCGGTTACTCTGGAAACACCATATATTTT.

This clonotype was seen ten or more times. V gene TRBV3-1 combines with J gene TRBJ2-7; D gene ambiguous. Trimming removed 1 base from V and 7 bases from J, with 11 bases in between. Per the germline V gene, CDR1 is LGHDT and CDR2 is YNNKEL (reference sequence). CDR3 length: 13 residues. The CDR3 sequence is CASSQVQSREQYF. In DNA, the CDR3 is TGTGCCAGCAGCCAAGTCCAGTCGCGGGAGCAGTACTTC.

This clonotype has a single count. This may come from a read error, since a much larger clone is one base off. The chain employs TRBV6-1 and TRBJ2-5; D unclear. The CDR3 loop spans 15 amino acids. Per germline, CDR1 MNHNS and CDR2 SASEGT. CDR3 sequence reads: CAGSEGKGNQETQYF. The CDR3 region has the DNA TGTGCCGGCAGTGAAGGGAAGGGTAACCAAGAGACCCAGTACTTC.

The rearrangement uses TRBV7-9 and TRBJ2-4; unclear D gene. Trimming cost V 3 bases and J 2 bases, with 5 bases left between them. This CDR3 region has 13 residues. Germline V gene lookup returns CDR1 SEHNR and CDR2 FQNEAQ (reference sequence). The CDR3 region has the DNA TGTGCCAGCAGCTTGGGGACCAAAAACATTCAGTACTTC. Its translation: CASSLGTKNIQYF.

Turning to this clonotype: The junction and the germline gene differ at one end; a read error may be behind it. V usage is TRBV11-3 and J usage is TRBJ1-3; TRBD1 might be the D (6 bases). The CDR3 consists of 13 residues. Germline V gene lookup returns CDR1 SGHNT and CDR2 YENEEA. The CDR3 loop is CASSSDSGSTIYF. In DNA, the CDR3 is TGTGCCAGCAGCTCGGACAGCGGAAGCACCATATATTTT.

Comments on this clonotype: With a much larger clone just one base away, this may be a read error. This is likely a read error, given that the CDR3 carries no conserved phenylalanine or tryptophan at its end. The chain uses TRBV6-6 and TRBJ1-5; TRBD1 matches 8 bases. V was pared by 7 bases and J by 0 bases, with 2 bases of the junction left unmatched. This CDR3 region has 14 residues. CDR1 MNHNY and CDR2 SVGAGI come from the germline V gene (reference sequence). The CDR3 DNA is TGTGCCAGCAACAGGGGGAATAGCAATCAGCCCCAGCATTTG. Amino acid sequence: CASNRGNSNQPQHL.

With respect to this clonotype: Because the CDR3 is missing its conserved closing phenylalanine or tryptophan, this is likely a read error. This chain joins TRBV5-6 and TRBJ2-7; TRBD1 matches 7 bases. Germline lookup yields CDR1 SGHDT and CDR2 YYEEEE. Trimming cost V 5 bases and J 3 bases; bases outside gene matches: 8. The CDR3 length is 14 residues. The DNA of the CDR3 is TGTGCCAGCAGTTTGACCGGGACAGACTACGAGCAGTACCTC. It encodes CASSLTGTDYEQYL.

The V gene is TRBV5-4, the J gene TRBJ2-7, with TRBD2 identical over 8 bases. This CDR3 region has 16 residues. Germline CDR1 reads SGHNT; CDR2 reads YYREEE (reference sequence). J lost 4 bases, V lost 5 bases, and 14 bases had no gene match. The CDR3 nucleotides read TGTGCCAGCAGTCCGACTAGCGCCGTCGCCGATTACGAGCAGTACTTC. Its protein product is CASSPTSAVADYEQYF.

There are many counts of this clonotype. The V gene is TRBV14, the J gene TRBJ2-3; no firm D call. The V end lost 4 bases, the J end lost 3 bases, and 8 bases lay between the germline ends. The CDR3 runs to 13 residues. The V gene's germline CDR1 is SGHDN and CDR2 FVKESK. The CDR3 reads CASSPIRTDTQYF. The CDR3 nucleotides are TGTGCCAGCAGCCCCATCCGTACAGATACGCAGTATTTT. The variable domain in full, completed from reference TRBV14 and TRBJ2-3, reads EAGVTQFPSHSVIEKGQTVTLRCDPISGHDNLYWYRRVMGKEIKFLLHFVKESKQDESGMPNNRFLAERTGGTYSTLKVQPAELEDSGVYFCASSPIRTDTQYFGPGTRLTVL.

This clonotype has at least ten counts. The chain couples TRBV2 to TRBJ2-2; D is undetermined. CDR1 and CDR2 (germline): SNHLY, FYNNEI. V was pared by 1 base and J by 4 bases, with 10 bases between. CDR3 length: 15 residues. CDR3 nucleotide sequence: TGTGCCAGCAGTGAAGAGGCCCCCGTCACCGGGGAGCTGTTTTTT. It translates to CASSEEAPVTGELFF.

There are many counts of this clonotype. V gene TRBV29-1 combines with J gene TRBJ2-3, with D unresolved. V lost 1 base and J 2 bases, leaving 4 bases between the germline ends. CDR3 length: 12 amino acids. Germline V gene data show CDR1 as SQVTM and CDR2 as ANQGSEA. The CDR3 DNA sequence: TGCAGCGTTGAAGTGGTCACAGATACGCAGTATTTT. This encodes CSVEVVTDTQYF.

Worth noting for this clonotype: Possible read error: a much larger clone is one base away. The chain uses TRBV4-2 and TRBJ2-7; D perhaps matches TRBD1 (6 bases). In germline, CDR1 is LGHNA, CDR2 YNFKEQ. Trimming removed 2 bases at V and 0 bases at J, with 17 bases between. The CDR3 runs to 17 residues. The chain's CDR3 is CASSQTGTWFLSYEQYF. The CDR3 DNA reads TGTGCCAGCAGCCAAACCGGGACATGGTTCCTCTCCTACGAGCAGTACTTC.

This clonotype was counted between two and nine times. V usage is TRBV11-2 and J usage is TRBJ1-2; 9 bases line up with TRBD1. Germline CDR1 and CDR2: SGHAT and FQNNGV. This CDR3 is built from 15 residues. Trimming at V came to 5 bases and at J to 5 bases, leaving 9 bases not matched to a gene. The CDR3 is CASSRDRGAYYGYTF. CDR3 DNA: TGTGCCAGCAGCAGAGACAGGGGGGCGTATTATGGCTACACCTTC.

Regarding this clonotype: One end of the junction varies from germline; a read error may be responsible. The J gene is TRBJ2-7, the V gene TRBV6-5, with D uncertain. This CDR3 is built from 14 residues. Germline CDR1 and CDR2: MNHEY and SVGAGI. CDR3 residues: CASSHSRQTYEQYF. Here the CDR3 DNA reads TGTGCCAGCAGTCACTCGAGGCAAACCTACGAGCAGTACTTC.